Shown below are 26 T cell receptor beta chains from a single sample sequenced in a study of technical replicates of blood from several donors. Method: immunoSEQ multiplex PCR; TCRdb's copy keeps in-frame clones and lacks some. The sample shows 60,000 to 85,000 clones, over 85% of them seen only once. The specimen was T cells isolated from PBMCs. These receptors all come from a human donor in good health.

The V and J genes are TRBV5-4 and TRBJ2-7; TRBD1 matches at 10 bases. After removal of 1 base from V and 2 bases from J, the junction contained 6 bases not matched to a gene. Germline V gene sequence: CDR1 SGHNT, CDR2 YYREEE (reference sequence). The CDR3 covers 16 residues. The CDR3 sequence: CASSLQGQGPAYEQYF. The DNA of the CDR3 is TGTGCCAGCAGCTTGCAGGGACAGGGGCCCGCCTACGAGCAGTACTTC.

The rearrangement uses TRBV7-9 and TRBJ1-3, with TRBD1 matching 9 bases. Germline-derived CDR1 and CDR2 are SEHNR and FQNEAQ (reference sequence). V shed 5 bases, J shed 3 bases, and the junction held 2 bases outside the gene matches. The CDR3 is 14 residues long. CDR3 in amino acids: CASSQGQGGNTIYF. In DNA, the CDR3 is TGTGCCAGCAGCCAGGGACAGGGTGGAAACACCATATATTTT. Using reference TRBV7-9 and TRBJ1-3 for the parts outside the CDR3, the full variable domain is DTGVSQNPRHKITKRGQNVTFRCDPISEHNRLYWYRQTLGQGPEFLTYFQNEAQLEKSRLLSDRFSAERPKGSFSTLEIQRTEQGDSAMYLCASSQGQGGNTIYFGEGSWLTVV.

The CDR3 sequence: CASSLVLAGGTGELFF. The DNA for the CDR3 is TGTGCCAGCAGCTTAGTACTAGCGGGAGGAACCGGGGAGCTGTTTTTT. The V and J genes are TRBV7-2 and TRBJ2-2; 12 positions agree with TRBD2. This CDR3 has 16 residues. V shed 1 base, J shed 5 bases, and the junction held 2 bases outside the gene matches. Germline V gives CDR1 SGHTA, CDR2 FQGNSA.

The J gene is TRBJ1-1, the V gene TRBV2; D is perhaps TRBD1 (5 bases). The germline CDR1 and CDR2 sequences are SNHLY and FYNNEI. CDR3 size: 13 residues. V lost 3 bases and J 4 bases, leaving 9 bases between the germline ends. CDR3 nucleotides: TGTGCCAGCAGTGATTGGGGGGGCACTGAAGCTTTCTTT. Protein sequence: CASSDWGGTEAFF.

The V gene is TRBV20-1, the J gene TRBJ2-7, with D uncertain. Trimming took 2 bases from V and 6 from J, leaving 8 bases between them. This CDR3 region has 11 residues. CDR1 is DFQATT, CDR2 SNEGSKA, per germline (reference sequence). The CDR3 region is CSARLGGEQYF. CDR3 DNA: TGCAGTGCTAGATTAGGCGGCGAGCAGTACTTC.

This sequence joins TRBV6-6 and TRBJ2-1; a possible D gene is TRBD2 (5 bases). V lost 1 base, J lost 8 bases, and 12 bases lay in between. This CDR3 comprises 14 residues. Germline CDR1 MNHNY, CDR2 SVGAGI (reference sequence). The CDR3 DNA reads as TGTGCCAGCAGTTACTTCAAATCCGGGGATGAGCAGTTCTTC. The encoded protein is CASSYFKSGDEQFF.

The genes are TRBV6-1 and TRBJ1-1; TRBD1 matches 8 bases. CDR3 length: 15 residues. V trimming: 2 bases; J trimming: 5 bases; junction bases outside the gene matches: 7. Germline assignment: CDR1 MNHNS and CDR2 SASEGT. The CDR3 nucleotides read TGTGCCAGCAGTGAATGGGGGACAGGTTGGACTGAAGCTTTCTTT. Translation: CASSEWGTGWTEAFF.

The CDR3 DNA is TGTGCCAGCAGTCCAGGACAGGCACAAGAGACCCAGTACTTC. Encoded protein: CASSPGQAQETQYF. The V gene is TRBV27, the J gene TRBJ2-5; 7 bases align to TRBD1. Germline loops: CDR1 MNHEY, CDR2 SMNVEV (reference sequence). This CDR3 contains 14 residues. V shed 5 bases, J shed 2 bases, and the junction held 5 bases outside the gene matches.

The chain employs TRBV5-8 and TRBJ2-5; maybe TRBD1 (7 bases). Germline V CDR1 and CDR2: SGHTS, YDEGEE. V was shortened by 7 bases and J by 5 bases, with 15 bases between the two germline ends. The CDR3 runs to 13 residues. CDR3 coding DNA: TGTGCCAGCCGACTACAGGGGAGGGAGACCCAGTACTTC. Translated, it gives CASRLQGRETQYF. Full variable domain (missing parts from reference TRBV5-8 and TRBJ2-5): EAGVTQSPTHLIKTRGQQATLRCSPISGHTSVYWYQQALGLGLQFLLWYDEGEERNRGNFPPRFSGRQFPNYSSELNVNALELEDSALYLCASRLQGRETQYFGPGTRLLVL.

This clone appeared once. The rearrangement uses TRBV9 and TRBJ2-1; the match to TRBD2 covers 7 bases. Germline V gene data show CDR1 as SGDLS and CDR2 as YYNGEE. J gave up 0 bases and V 0 bases, and 3 bases lay outside the gene matches. The CDR3 contains 16 residues. In DNA form, the CDR3 reads TGTGCCAGCAGCGTAGAAGGCGGGAGCTCCTACAATGAGCAGTTCTTC. Translated: CASSVEGGSSYNEQFF.

The chain employs TRBV5-4 and TRBJ2-2; tentative D call: TRBD1 (6 bases). The CDR3 is 15 residues long. The germline V gene encodes CDR1 SGHNT and CDR2 YYREEE (reference sequence). Trimming took off 1 base at V and 8 bases at J, with 15 bases between the two ends. CDR3 amino acids: CASSLSLRGTGELFF. The CDR3 region has the DNA TGTGCCAGCAGCTTGAGTCTCAGGGGAACGGGGGAGCTGTTTTTT.

The CDR3 DNA reads as TGTGCCAGCGGTTCGGGGCAGCCCCAGCATTTT. This gives the protein CASGSGQPQHF. V and J are TRBV2 and TRBJ1-5; no firm D call. This CDR3 has 11 residues. Germline V CDR1 and CDR2: SNHLY, FYNNEI. V shed 8 bases and J shed 7 bases, with 9 bases lying between them.

The V and J genes are TRBV5-6 and TRBJ1-2; D unclear. This CDR3 comprises 13 residues. V was cut by 4 bases and J by 3 bases, with 10 bases left in between. Germline assignment: CDR1 SGHDT and CDR2 YYEEEE. CDR3 nucleotide sequence: TGTGCCAGCAGCCCTAACGAGGACTATGGCTACACCTTC. It encodes CASSPNEDYGYTF. The full variable domain, rest sourced from reference TRBV5-6 and TRBJ1-2, is DAGVTQSPTHLIKTRGQQVTLRCSPKSGHDTVSWYQQALGQGPQFIFQYYEEEERQRGNFPDRFSGHQFPNYSSELNVNALLLGDSALYLCASSPNEDYGYTFGSGTRLTVV.

The J gene is TRBJ2-1, the V gene TRBV30, with TRBD2 matching 14 bases. Germline V gene sequence: CDR1 GTSNPN, CDR2 SVGIG (reference sequence). The CDR3 has 15 residues. The V gene end was trimmed by 3 bases and the J gene end by 8 bases; junction bases not matched to a gene: 6. CDR3 region: CAWRGTSGRADEQFF. The CDR3 DNA follows: TGTGCCTGGAGAGGGACTAGCGGGAGAGCAGATGAGCAGTTCTTC.

The genes are TRBV5-4 and TRBJ2-7, with a tentative D call TRBD1 (5 bases). This CDR3 spans 15 amino acids. The V gene's germline CDR1 is SGHNT and CDR2 YYREEE (reference sequence). Trimming removed 4 bases from V and 3 bases from J, with 17 bases in between. Here the CDR3 reads CASSPRTGGIYEQYF. The CDR3 DNA sequence: TGTGCCAGCAGCCCTAGAACAGGCGGCATCTACGAGCAGTACTTC.

V usage is TRBV28 and J usage is TRBJ2-7; tentative D call: TRBD2 (5 bases). The CDR3 has 14 amino acids. Trimming left V 1 base short and J 3 bases short, with 10 bases between. In germline, CDR1 is MDHEN, CDR2 SYDVKM. As DNA, the CDR3 is TGTGCCAGCAGTTTATTGCGGGCGAGCTACGAGCAGTACTTC. Translated: CASSLLRASYEQYF.

The rearrangement links TRBV28 to TRBJ1-4; D not certain. Germline CDR1 MDHEN, CDR2 SYDVKM. V gave up 1 base and J gave up 3 bases, with 15 bases separating them. This CDR3 has 17 residues. The CDR3 DNA sequence: TGTGCCAGCAGTTTATTACGAGGGAACAGAGCTAATGAAAAACTGTTTTTT. Translating it yields CASSLLRGNRANEKLFF.

This chain links TRBV28 with TRBJ1-2; 11 bases line up with TRBD1. The CDR3 is 16 amino acids. Germline CDR1 reads MDHEN; CDR2 reads SYDVKM. Trimming cost V 8 bases and J 8 bases; bases outside gene matches: 16. CDR3 sequence: CASLMWWGQGEGGYTF. The CDR3 DNA is TGTGCCAGCTTGATGTGGTGGGGACAGGGGGAAGGAGGCTACACCTTC.

The chain employs TRBV19 and TRBJ2-7; D is perhaps TRBD2 (5 bases). Germline CDR1 reads LNHDA; CDR2 reads SQIVND (reference sequence). The length of the CDR3 is 12 residues. V was pared by 8 bases and J by 2 bases, with 10 bases between. The CDR3 coding sequence is TGTGCCAGTGGCTCGGGAACCTACGAGCAGTACTTC. It is translated as CASGSGTYEQYF.

The V gene is TRBV30, the J gene TRBJ1-3, with 8 bases lining up with TRBD1. The CDR3 runs 13 residues. Looked up from germline, CDR1 is GTSNPN and CDR2 is SVGIG (reference sequence). Trimming at V came to 5 bases and at J to 3 bases, leaving 3 bases not matched to a gene. CDR3 sequence: CAWAGGDGNTIYF. The CDR3 nucleotides read TGTGCCTGGGCAGGGGGCGATGGAAACACCATATATTTT.

This chain's CDR3 is CASSPNGRGEKLFF. CDR3 DNA sequence: TGTGCCAGCAGCCCAAACGGACGGGGGGAAAAACTGTTTTTT. The chain couples TRBV7-9 to TRBJ1-4; tentatively, D is TRBD1 (5 bases). Germline V lookup: CDR1 SEHNR, CDR2 FQNEAQ (reference sequence). CDR3 length: 14 residues. Trimming shortened V by 5 bases and J by 8 bases, and 15 bases separated the two germline ends.

The rearrangement joins TRBV7-9 to TRBJ1-1; 9 nucleotides agree with TRBD1. The CDR3 sequence is 14 residues long. Per germline, CDR1 SEHNR and CDR2 FQNEAQ (reference sequence). The V gene end was trimmed by 5 bases and the J gene end by 2 bases; junction bases not matched to a gene: 3. CDR3 residues: CASSIQGANTEAFF. The CDR3 nucleotides are TGTGCCAGCAGCATACAGGGGGCAAACACTGAAGCTTTCTTT.

The genes are TRBV5-5 and TRBJ2-3, with D hard to call. The CDR3 loop spans 16 amino acids. V was cut by 3 bases and J by 2 bases, with 16 bases left in between. The germline V gene encodes CDR1 SGHKS and CDR2 YYEKEE (reference sequence). DNA of the CDR3: TGTGCCAGCAGCTCCTCGACAACGATCTCCACAGATACGCAGTATTTT. Its protein is CASSSSTTISTDTQYF. Full variable domain (remainder filled in from reference TRBV5-5 and TRBJ2-3): DAGVTQSPTHLIKTRGQQVTLRCSPISGHKSVSWYQQVLGQGPQFIFQYYEKEERGRGNFPDRFSARQFPNYSSELNVNALLLGDSALYLCASSSSTTISTDTQYFGPGTRLTVL.

This sequence joins TRBV6-1 and TRBJ2-7; D gene uncertain. The CDR3 has 13 amino acids. With 7 bases removed from V and 2 bases from J, the gap between germline ends came to 12 bases. CDR1 and CDR2 from the germline V gene are MNHNS and SASEGT. The CDR3 loop reads CASNKTPAYEQYF. DNA for the CDR3: TGTGCCAGCAACAAAACACCCGCCTACGAGCAGTACTTC.

The V gene is TRBV29-1, the J gene TRBJ2-5, with D maybe TRBD1 (5 bases). CDR1 is SQVTM, CDR2 ANQGSEA, per germline. The CDR3 extends over 13 amino acids. V was trimmed by 7 bases and J by 1 base, leaving 13 bases between them. The CDR3 DNA is TGCAGCGCAGCGACAGCACCCCAAGAGACCCAGTACTTC. This translates into CSAATAPQETQYF.

The rearrangement joins TRBV19 to TRBJ1-2, with D hard to call. V lost 8 bases, J lost 1 base, and 8 bases lay in between. The CDR3 extends over 12 amino acids. Germline V CDR1 and CDR2: LNHDA, SQIVND (reference sequence). CDR3 residues: CASSTRNYGYTF. Here the CDR3 DNA reads TGTGCCAGTTCCACTCGTAACTATGGCTACACCTTC.